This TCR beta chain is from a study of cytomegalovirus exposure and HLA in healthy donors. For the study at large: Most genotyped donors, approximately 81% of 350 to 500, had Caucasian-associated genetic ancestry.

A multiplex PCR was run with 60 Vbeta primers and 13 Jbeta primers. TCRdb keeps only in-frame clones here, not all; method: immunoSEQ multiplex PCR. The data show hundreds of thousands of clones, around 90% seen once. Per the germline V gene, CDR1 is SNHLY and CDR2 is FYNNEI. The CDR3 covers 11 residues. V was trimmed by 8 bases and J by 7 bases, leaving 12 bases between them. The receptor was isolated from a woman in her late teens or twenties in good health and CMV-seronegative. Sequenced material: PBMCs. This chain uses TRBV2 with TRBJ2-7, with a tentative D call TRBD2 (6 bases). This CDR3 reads CASYGGREQYF. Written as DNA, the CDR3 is TGTGCCAGCTACGGGGGTCGGGAGCAGTACTTC.